The 17 T cell receptor beta chains below were found in one sample sequenced in a study of CD8 T cells in Susac syndrome. When the RNA was reverse transcribed, random hexamers were used with an input of about 0.45 to 1 ug. From the immunoSEQ multiplex PCR reads, TCRdb called clonotypes with MiXCR, one entry per CDR3 protein. Of 160,000 or so distinct CDR3 sequences in the sample, roughly 92% were seen once. Material: CD4+ T cells from PBMCs. Source of these receptors: a human donor with Susac syndrome.

This chain links TRBV6-7 with TRBJ2-2; D unclear. TRBV6-7 is labeled an ORF, and its function is uncertain. Trimming left V 7 bases short and J 3 bases short, with 9 bases between. The CDR3 loop spans 13 amino acids. CDR3 sequence: CASTGIYTGELFF. CDR3 nucleotide sequence: TGTGCCAGCACAGGAATTTACACCGGGGAGCTGTTTTTT.

The rearrangement links TRBV7-2 to TRBJ2-5; D possibly corresponds to TRBD1 (5 bases). Trimming pared 1 base from V and 7 bases from J, leaving 13 bases between. The germline V gene has CDR1 SGHTA and CDR2 FQGNSA. The CDR3 is 14 residues long. The CDR3 region is CASSLGRSQGTQYF. DNA of the CDR3: TGTGCCAGCAGCTTAGGACGGAGTCAGGGGACCCAGTACTTC.

The J gene is TRBJ1-2, the V gene TRBV29-1; D is unresolved. The V end lost 5 bases, the J end lost 3 bases, and 13 bases lay between the germline ends. Per germline, CDR1 SQVTM and CDR2 ANQGSEA. The CDR3 runs 13 residues. CDR3 coding DNA: TGCAGCGTTATGCCCGACGGCTACTATGGCTACACCTTC. It yields the protein CSVMPDGYYGYTF.

The chain recombines TRBV12-3 or TRBV12-4 with TRBJ2-5, with 7 bases matching TRBD2. With V trimmed by 6 bases and J by 10 bases, 8 bases remained unmatched. This CDR3 contains 12 residues. The CDR3 DNA reads as TGTGCCAGCAGAACCCAGCGGGGAGGCCAGTACTTC. It is translated as CASRTQRGGQYF.

V and J are TRBV5-1 and TRBJ2-1, with D perhaps matching TRBD1 (6 bases). V was pared by 0 bases and J by 5 bases, with 9 bases between. The CDR3 covers 14 residues. CDR1 and CDR2 (germline): SGHRS, YFSETQ. CDR3 sequence: CASSLDDRNNEQFF. The CDR3 DNA follows: TGCGCCAGCAGCTTGGACGACAGGAACAATGAGCAGTTCTTC. Full variable domain (outside the CDR3, taken from reference TRBV5-1 and TRBJ2-1): KAGVTQTPRYLIKTRGQQVTLSCSPISGHRSVSWYQQTPGQGLQFLFEYFSETQRNKGNFPGRFSGRQFSNSRSEMNVSTLELGDSALYLCASSLDDRNNEQFFGPGTRLTVL.

The chain employs TRBV3-1 and TRBJ1-1, with D unresolved. Germline V lookup: CDR1 LGHDT, CDR2 YNNKEL (reference sequence). The V gene lost 4 bases and the J gene lost 0 bases, with 9 bases spanning the gap. CDR3 size: 14 residues. DNA of the CDR3: TGTGCCAGCAGCCTCAGTCAAGTGAACACTGAAGCTTTCTTT. Translated: CASSLSQVNTEAFF. The full variable domain, completed using reference TRBV3-1 and TRBJ1-1, is DTAVSQTPKYLVTQMGNDKSIKCEQNLGHDTMYWYKQDSKKFLKIMFSYNNKELIINETVPNRFSPKSPDKAHLNLHINSLELGDSAVYFCASSLSQVNTEAFFGQGTRLTVV.

This clonotype was detected once. The genes are TRBV25-1 and TRBJ2-5; TRBD2 aligns across 7 bases. CDR1 and CDR2 from the germline V gene are MGHDK and SYGVNS. This CDR3 is 14 amino acids long. V shed 2 bases and J 4 bases; nucleotides not matched to a gene: 4. As DNA, the CDR3 is TGTGCCAGCAGTGAAGGGGGGGGGTTAGAGACCCAGTACTTC. The encoded protein is CASSEGGGLETQYF.

The chain links TRBV30 to TRBJ1-2; a possible D gene is TRBD1 (6 bases). Germline V gene sequence: CDR1 GTSNPN, CDR2 SVGIG (reference sequence). The CDR3 runs to 16 residues. V lost 4 bases, J lost 8 bases, and 26 bases lay in between. DNA of the CDR3: TGTGCCTGGAATGCAAAGTATCCCCAGGGGATAGGAGGCTACACCTTC. It is translated as CAWNAKYPQGIGGYTF.

CDR3 residues: CASSQDRLAGGKYF. DNA of the CDR3: TGTGCCAGCAGCCAAGATCGGCTAGCGGGAGGGAAGTACTTC. V is TRBV3-1 and J is TRBJ2-5; 12 nucleotides match TRBD2. The CDR3 is made up of 14 amino acids. V shed 0 bases and J 12 bases; nucleotides not matched to a gene: 5. Germline V gene sequence: CDR1 LGHDT, CDR2 YNNKEL (reference sequence).

The rearrangement uses TRBV9 and TRBJ2-2, with 8 nucleotides matching TRBD1. CDR1 and CDR2 from the germline V gene are SGDLS and YYNGEE. The CDR3 runs to 15 residues. The V gene end was trimmed by 4 bases and the J gene end by 5 bases; junction bases not matched to a gene: 7. CDR3 sequence (DNA): TGTGCCAGCAGCCCCCGGACAGGGTTTACCGGGGAGCTGTTTTTT. As protein: CASSPRTGFTGELFF.

The rearrangement uses TRBV2 and TRBJ1-2; D gene ambiguous. The CDR3 spans 12 residues. V lost 5 bases to trimming and J lost 8 bases, with 12 bases between them. Germline loops: CDR1 SNHLY, CDR2 FYNNEI. CDR3 nucleotide sequence: TGTGCCAGCAGTTCAGAAGTCTCGGGCTACACCTTC. Amino acid sequence: CASSSEVSGYTF.

This chain links TRBV20-1 with TRBJ1-2, with 8 bases lining up with TRBD1. V was pared by 1 base and J by 2 bases, with 6 bases of the junction left unmatched. The CDR3 runs 15 residues. Germline CDR1 DFQATT, CDR2 SNEGSKA (reference sequence). CDR3 in amino acids: CSARGVGQGNYGYTF. For the CDR3, the DNA is TGCAGTGCTAGAGGGGTCGGACAGGGCAACTATGGCTACACCTTC.

The chain combines TRBV29-1 with TRBJ1-2; D gene ambiguous. The CDR3 is made up of 14 amino acids. The V and J ends lost 3 bases and 3 bases respectively, with 14 bases between them. The germline gives CDR1 SQVTM, CDR2 ANQGSEA. The CDR3 nucleotides are TGCAGCGTTGAGGAGAAAGGACGGTACTATGGCTACACCTTC. Its protein product is CSVEEKGRYYGYTF.

The chain joins TRBV20-1 to TRBJ1-5; D remains unclear. The length of the CDR3 is 12 residues. CDR1 and CDR2 from the germline V gene are DFQATT and SNEGSKA (reference sequence). The ends were cut back, 5 bases at V and 1 base at J, with 6 bases in the middle. Here the CDR3 DNA reads TGCAGTGCTTCCAAGAGCAATCAGCCCCAGCATTTT. Encoded protein: CSASKSNQPQHF.

V usage is TRBV19 and J usage is TRBJ1-2; D is undetermined. Germline values: CDR1 LNHDA, CDR2 SQIVND (reference sequence). The length of the CDR3 is 14 residues. V shed 1 base and J shed 3 bases, with 9 bases lying between them. CDR3 DNA sequence: TGTGCCAGTAGTATAGTTGGACTTGACTATGGCTACACCTTC. This codes for CASSIVGLDYGYTF.

The chain employs TRBV12-3 or TRBV12-4 and TRBJ1-1; D remains unclear. This CDR3 region has 10 residues. Trimming removed 6 bases at V and 1 base at J, with 0 bases between. The CDR3 here is CASRNTEAFF. DNA for the CDR3: TGTGCCAGCAGGAACACTGAAGCTTTCTTT.

The chain uses TRBV27 and TRBJ2-7; 14 positions match TRBD2. The V gene end was trimmed by 5 bases and the J gene end by 1 base; junction bases not matched to a gene: 13. Germline values: CDR1 MNHEY, CDR2 SMNVEV (reference sequence). This CDR3 contains 19 residues. CDR3 in amino acids: CASSELPGLAGELSYEQYF. For the CDR3, the DNA is TGTGCCAGCAGTGAACTCCCGGGACTAGCGGGAGAATTATCCTACGAGCAGTACTTC.